Reported below is one T cell receptor (beta chain). The CDR3 runs 18 residues. Germline values: CDR1 ENHRY, CDR2 SYGVKD. Trimming removed 4 bases from V and 7 bases from J, with 29 bases in between. The repertoire was sequenced with immunoSEQ multiplex PCR; TCRdb's copy has only in-frame clones and lacks some. The repertoire includes tens of thousands of clones, approximately 81% of them detected once, and roughly a sixth sits in the top ten. This specimen belongs to a study of OX40 agonist ivuxolimab in advanced cancers. The genes are TRBV10-3 and TRBJ2-7, with D perhaps TRBD2 (5 bases). The receptor was derived from an adult with an advanced solid tumor such as melanoma, head and neck, liver or kidney cancer. The input for sequencing was CD4+ or CD8+ T cells sorted from blood, taken in a trial of the OX40 agonist ivuxolimab. The CDR3 sequence is CAISAGRLLGMAAMEQYF. DNA for the CDR3: TGTGCCATCAGTGCCGGCAGGCTACTAGGAATGGCCGCGATGGAGCAGTACTTC.